The 25 T cell receptor beta chains presented below share a single source sample, sequenced in a study of breast tumors, draining lymph nodes, adjacent tissues. TCRdb processed the multiplex PCR reads anew with MiXCR; each CDR3 protein has one entry. The sample holds some 250,000 distinct CDR3 sequences, 34% seen once. Axillary draining lymph nodes of breast cancer patients supplied the node samples. Sequencing was carried out using axillary lymph node tissue. These receptors originate from a female donor with breast cancer. Some clones in this sample may be carry-over from other donors' samples.

Note on this clonotype: This may arise from a read error, as a much more abundant clone is one base away. This chain links TRBV7-9 with TRBJ2-3; 9 bases agree with TRBD2. CDR1 and CDR2 (germline): SEHNR, FQNEAQ (reference sequence). CDR3 length: 15 amino acids. The CDR3 region has the DNA TGTGCCAGCGGCTTGGGCGGGGGGGCTACAGATACGCAGTATTTT. Translated, it gives CASGLGGGATDTQYF.

Ten or more counts support this clonotype. The chain is built from TRBV20-1 and TRBJ2-3; 7 positions agree with TRBD2. Trimming cost V 5 bases and J 4 bases; bases outside gene matches: 12. The CDR3 loop spans 15 amino acids. Germline CDR1 reads DFQATT; CDR2 reads SNEGSKA (reference sequence). The CDR3 DNA reads TGCAGTGCTGACGTAGGACGGGGAGGGGCAGATACGCAGTATTTT. It yields the protein CSADVGRGGADTQYF.

This clonotype appeared a single time. The V call is TRBV25-1, the J call TRBJ1-4, with no clear D. Looked up from germline, CDR1 is MGHDK and CDR2 is SYGVNS. V was pared by 6 bases and J by 2 bases, with 19 bases between. The CDR3 contains 17 residues. CDR3 loop: CASSLAGGSGTNEKLFF. The CDR3 DNA sequence: TGTGCCAGCAGCTTAGCTGGTGGGAGTGGCACTAATGAAAAACTGTTTTTT.

This clonotype was found many times. This chain connects TRBV11-2 to TRBJ2-7; 11 bases agree with TRBD2. Germline V lookup: CDR1 SGHAT, CDR2 FQNNGV. J was trimmed by 0 bases and V by 5 bases; bases with no gene match: 0. The CDR3 runs to 14 residues. The DNA for the CDR3 is TGTGCCAGCAGCACTAGCGGGAGCTCCTACGAGCAGTACTTC. Residues: CASSTSGSSYEQYF.

The chain has TRBV20-1 and TRBJ2-7; 13 nucleotides line up with TRBD2. Looked up from germline, CDR1 is DFQATT and CDR2 is SNEGSKA (reference sequence). The CDR3 is 17 amino acids. After removal of 1 base from V and 5 bases from J, the junction contained 11 bases not matched to a gene. DNA for the CDR3: TGCAGTGCTAGAGTCCCCAGGACTAGCGGGAGTGGGGACGAGCAGTACTTC. Residues: CSARVPRTSGSGDEQYF.

This clonotype was detected many times. Here the CDR3 reads CSASDARTQAPGANVLTF. The CDR3 DNA follows: TGCAGTGCTAGTGATGCCAGGACCCAAGCGCCTGGGGCCAACGTCCTGACTTTC. The J gene is TRBJ2-6, the V gene TRBV20-1, with no clear D. CDR3 length: 18 residues. Trimming cost V 3 bases and J 2 bases, with 20 bases left between them. The germline gives CDR1 DFQATT, CDR2 SNEGSKA (reference sequence).

This clonotype was seen once. The J gene is TRBJ2-1, the V gene TRBV2; 8 bases are shared with TRBD1. V trimming: 6 bases; J trimming: 8 bases; junction bases outside the gene matches: 6. This CDR3 is 13 amino acids long. Germline CDR1 is SNHLY and CDR2 is FYNNEI. The CDR3 DNA sequence: TGTGCCAGCAGAGCCCAGACAGGGGATGAGCAGTTCTTC. Protein product: CASRAQTGDEQFF.

This rearrangement joins TRBV6-2 or TRBV6-3 to TRBJ2-3, with 8 bases matching TRBD1. Germline values: CDR1 MNHEY, CDR2 SVGEGT. The CDR3 is made up of 16 amino acids. V shed 4 bases, J shed 4 bases, and the junction held 10 bases outside the gene matches. CDR3 sequence: CASSSGQGPTPDTQYF. CDR3 DNA: TGTGCCAGCAGTTCCGGACAGGGACCGACCCCAGATACGCAGTATTTT.

The chain carries TRBV27 and TRBJ2-7; 10 nucleotides match TRBD2. This CDR3 has 14 residues. Germline CDR1 is MNHEY and CDR2 is SMNVEV (reference sequence). Germline trimming cut 4 bases from V and 7 bases from J; bases unmatched to any gene: 7. This CDR3 is CASSSSGGAWEQYF. Here the CDR3 DNA reads TGTGCCAGCAGTTCAAGCGGGGGGGCCTGGGAGCAGTACTTC.

This clonotype was counted at least ten times. V and J are TRBV6-6 and TRBJ2-3; 13 bases fit TRBD2. Germline V CDR1 and CDR2: MNHNY, SVGAGI (reference sequence). The CDR3 covers 16 residues. The V segment lost 6 bases and the J segment 3 bases; nucleotides outside the gene matches: 6. The CDR3 DNA follows: TGTGCCAGCAGGGGGACTAGCGGGACGGGGACAGATACGCAGTATTTT. Protein: CASRGTSGTGTDTQYF.

The chain is built from TRBV6-2 or TRBV6-3 and TRBJ2-5, with a possible D match to TRBD2 (5 bases). Looked up from germline, CDR1 is MNHEY and CDR2 is SVGEGT. CDR3 length: 15 residues. V shed 0 bases and J shed 3 bases, with 11 bases lying between them. The CDR3 loop reads CASSYSVEREETQYF. DNA of the CDR3: TGTGCCAGCAGTTACTCGGTGGAGAGGGAAGAGACCCAGTACTTC.

About this clonotype itself: A clone one base away is much larger, so this may be a read error. J is TRBJ2-1 and V is TRBV19, with D unresolved. The CDR3 covers 12 residues. Germline V CDR1 and CDR2: LNHDA, SQIVND (reference sequence). Written as DNA, the CDR3 is TGTGCCAGTAGTATTCTTAACAATCAGCAGTTCTTC. It translates to CASSILNNQQFF. Supplemented by reference TRBV19 and TRBJ2-1, the full variable domain reads DGGITQSPKYLFRKEGQNVTLSCEQNLNHDAMYWYRQDPGQGLRLIYYSQIVNDFQKGDIAEGYSVSREKKESFPLTVTSAQKNPTAFYLCASSILNNQQFFGPGTRLTVL.

A remark on this clonotype: The CDR3 does not close with the conserved phenylalanine or tryptophan, likely indicating a read error. The limits of the CDR3 on the DNA are not certain, so only TCRdb's listed CDR3 is given. J is TRBJ1-6 and V is TRBV10-2; no DNA check was done on the table's D call, TRBD1. The CDR3 is 15 residues long, ends included. Germline lookup yields CDR1 WSHSY and CDR2 SAAADI. CDR3: CASSPTPGHNSPLPL.

This clonotype was seen ten or more times. The V call is TRBV29-1, the J call TRBJ2-2; 10 bases map to TRBD1. V lost 1 base and J lost 2; bases outside the gene matches: 4. CDR3 length: 16 residues. Germline V gives CDR1 SQVTM, CDR2 ANQGSEA. CDR3 bases: TGCAGCGTTGAAGCCGACAGGGGGCTTAACACCGGGGAGCTGTTTTTT. Encoded protein: CSVEADRGLNTGELFF.

At least ten counts were recorded for this clonotype. J is TRBJ2-1 and V is TRBV7-9; 8 bases align to TRBD1. V trimming: 5 bases; J trimming: 8 bases; junction bases outside the gene matches: 11. This CDR3 comprises 15 residues. Germline values: CDR1 SEHNR, CDR2 FQNEAQ (reference sequence). CDR3 in DNA: TGTGCCAGCAGCCTTGACGGACAGGGTCCCTATGAGCAGTTCTTC. This translates into CASSLDGQGPYEQFF.

With regard to this clonotype: This sequence may be a read error, since a much larger clone differs from it by one base. This rearrangement joins TRBV20-1 to TRBJ1-5; D is perhaps TRBD1 (5 bases). Trimming took 6 bases from V and 9 from J, leaving 21 bases between them. The CDR3 sequence is 14 residues long. CDR1 is DFQATT, CDR2 SNEGSKA, per germline (reference sequence). CDR3 in amino acids: CSAQPDSSRPPQHF. DNA for the CDR3: TGCAGTGCCCAACCTGACAGTTCGAGGCCGCCCCAGCATTTT.

The chain links TRBV6-5 to TRBJ1-2; D is perhaps TRBD1 (6 bases). The CDR3 has 12 amino acids. The germline V gene encodes CDR1 MNHEY and CDR2 SVGAGI. Trimming shortened V by 7 bases and J by 8 bases, and 14 bases separated the two germline ends. The CDR3 DNA is TGTGCCAGCAAGCCGGGGGCGCAGGGCTACACCTTC. Protein product: CASKPGAQGYTF.

This clonotype was seen many times. This chain uses TRBV2 with TRBJ2-5; TRBD2 matches 8 bases. J lost 4 bases, V lost 11 bases, and 15 bases had no gene match. From germline, CDR1 is SNHLY and CDR2 FYNNEI. CDR3 length equals 15 residues. CDR3: CAQVTASGSLETQYF. In DNA form, the CDR3 reads TGTGCCCAAGTCACGGCTAGCGGGTCTCTAGAGACCCAGTACTTC.

This clonotype has a count of ten or more. V gene TRBV6-1 combines with J gene TRBJ1-6; TRBD1 matches 10 bases. The V gene's germline CDR1 is MNHNS and CDR2 SASEGT. This CDR3 region has 15 residues. The J segment lost 6 bases and the V segment lost 4 bases, leaving 3 bases of the junction unmatched. The chain's CDR3 is CASSARTGGNSPLHF. In DNA form, the CDR3 reads TGTGCCAGCAGTGCCAGGACAGGGGGTAATTCACCCCTCCACTTT.

This clonotype showed up many times. The chain uses TRBV11-2 and TRBJ2-1; D gene unclear. Trimming stripped 0 bases from V and 6 bases from J, with 12 bases between. Per the germline V gene, CDR1 is SGHAT and CDR2 is FQNNGV. The CDR3 consists of 15 residues. As DNA, the CDR3 is TGTGCCAGCAGCTTAGATTACGGCGTTTTCAATGAGCAGTTCTTC. Amino acid sequence: CASSLDYGVFNEQFF.

The rearrangement joins TRBV7-9 to TRBJ2-1; tentatively, D is TRBD2 (6 bases). The CDR3 is made up of 14 amino acids. In germline, CDR1 is SEHNR, CDR2 FQNEAQ (reference sequence). Trimming removed 6 bases at V and 2 bases at J, with 11 bases between. Written as DNA, the CDR3 is TGTGCCAGCAGGTTGGGGGAGGCCTACAATGAGCAGTTCTTC. It specifies CASRLGEAYNEQFF.

This clonotype was seen ten or more times. This chain links TRBV11-2 with TRBJ2-3; D is unclear. Trimming took off 1 base at V and 6 bases at J, with 8 bases between the two ends. Germline CDR1 reads SGHAT; CDR2 reads FQNNGV. CDR3 length: 13 amino acids. The chain's CDR3 is CASSLVRLDTQYF. CDR3 nucleotides: TGTGCCAGCAGCTTAGTCAGGTTGGATACGCAGTATTTT.

This clonotype was observed many times. This chain connects TRBV9 to TRBJ1-3, with D tentatively TRBD1 (6 bases). Deletions cut 0 bases from V and 4 bases from J, with 11 bases between. This CDR3 comprises 15 residues. Per the germline V gene, CDR1 is SGDLS and CDR2 is YYNGEE. The CDR3 reads CASSVEGVNGNTIYF. The CDR3 nucleotides are TGTGCCAGCAGCGTAGAGGGGGTTAACGGAAACACCATATATTTT.

This clonotype was detected ten times or more. The V gene is TRBV7-9, the J gene TRBJ2-6; the D gene is possibly TRBD1 (5 bases). Between the trimmed V and J ends, which lost 2 bases and 3 bases, there was a span of 11 bases. Germline V gene data show CDR1 as SEHNR and CDR2 as FQNEAQ (reference sequence). This CDR3 region has 16 residues. This CDR3 is CASSLFRAGGANVLTF. CDR3 nucleotide sequence: TGTGCCAGCAGCTTATTCAGGGCTGGTGGGGCCAACGTCCTGACTTTC.

This clonotype was detected ten times or more. The chain couples TRBV11-3 to TRBJ2-7, with a possible D match to TRBD2 (5 bases). Per the germline V gene, CDR1 is SGHNT and CDR2 is YENEEA. V lost 5 bases and J lost 5, with 16 bases in between. CDR3 size: 14 residues. In nucleotides, the CDR3 is TGTGCCAGCAGCGCAAGTCGGGGATTGGACGAGCAGTACTTC. Its protein product is CASSASRGLDEQYF.